A selection of T cell receptor beta chains follows, all from one sample in a study of blood T cells in healthy people across ages. TCRdb reanalysed the 5' RACE reads using MiXCR and keeps one entry per CDR3 protein. The top ten clones hold 7.5% to 9% of a sample with hundreds of thousands of distinct CDR3 sequences, under 30% of them seen once. This same sample was also part of a study on T cells of mothers and their children.

The sample was blood. The receptors come from a boy aged 10-17 years in good health. Both conserved end residues are part of each CDR3. A D gene is named only where the DNA matches it firmly. Not every row has a clone size; where given, it reads once, few, many or a size class.

D,size,J,V,DNA,CDR3
TRBD2,few,TRBJ2-7,TRBV6-6,TGTGCCAGCAGTTACGGAAGCGGGGGGGCCTACGAGCAGTACTTC,CASSYGSGGAYEQYF
-,-,TRBJ2-5,TRBV6-5,TGTGCCAGCTCTCTTATCGGTCCCCAAGAGACCCAGTACTTC,CASSLIGPQETQYF
-,-,TRBJ2-5,TRBV3-1,TGTGCCAGCAGCCAAGATCAGGCGGGCAAGTACCAAGAGACCCAGTACTTC,CASSQDQAGKYQETQYF
-,-,TRBJ2-3,TRBV20-1,TGCAGTGCTCCCTCGAGAGCTGTCCCAGATACGCAGTATTTT,CSAPSRAVPDTQYF
TRBD1,-,TRBJ2-7,TRBV28,TGTGCCAGCACCATCGGGCAGGGGGTCTACGAGCAGTACTTC,CASTIGQGVYEQYF
-,few,TRBJ1-1,TRBV15,TGTGCCACCAGCATGACACCGAGCCGCATGAACACTGAAGCTTTCTTT,CATSMTPSRMNTEAFF
TRBD2,-,TRBJ2-3,TRBV5-1,TGCGCCAGCAGTGCCGGTCCAGCGGGGGATCTCAGCACAGATACGCAGTATTTT,CASSAGPAGDLSTDTQYF
TRBD1,-,TRBJ2-5,TRBV20-1,TGCAGTGCTAAGGGGACGGGACAGGGGCCCCAAGAGACCCAGTACTTC,CSAKGTGQGPQETQYF
-,few,TRBJ2-1,TRBV4-2,TGTGCCAGCAGCCAAGTGTTCGGCGATGAGCAGTTCTTC,CASSQVFGDEQFF
-,few,TRBJ2-7,TRBV4-1,TGCGCCAGCAGCCAGGGGGCCCCCGACGAGCAGTACTTC,CASSQGAPDEQYF
-,many,TRBJ2-2,TRBV9,TGTGCCAGCAGCGTAGCTAAAGGAAACACCGGGGAGCTGTTTTTT,CASSVAKGNTGELFF
TRBD1,-,TRBJ2-5,TRBV7-2,TGTGCCAGCAGCTATACAGGGGGCGGCGAGACCCAGTACTTC,CASSYTGGGETQYF
-,-,TRBJ1-2,TRBV2,TGTGCCAGCAGTGAAGGGGTGGGCTTCGCCTATGGCTACACCTTC,CASSEGVGFAYGYTF
-,few,TRBJ2-6,TRBV9,TGTGCCAGCAGCTCACAATCCTCTGGGGCCAACGTCCTGACTTTC,CASSSQSSGANVLTF
-,few,TRBJ2-3,TRBV7-9,TGTGCCAGCAGCTTAGGAGGGAATACGCAGTATTTT,CASSLGGNTQYF
-,-,TRBJ2-5,TRBV4-3,TGCGCCAGCAGCCAGCAACTTTCCGGGACCGGGGGTCAAGAGACCCGGTACTTC,CASSQQLSGTGGQETRYF
TRBD2,-,TRBJ2-4,TRBV12-3/TRBV12-4,TGTGCCAGCAGTTCTCAAGCGGGAGCTGGTATCGGGTACATTCAGTACTTC,CASSSQAGAGIGYIQYF
-,few,TRBJ2-1,TRBV13,TGTGCCAGCAGCTACCGGACTGCCTTTTCATATGAGCAGTTCTTC,CASSYRTAFSYEQFF
-,-,TRBJ2-2,TRBV19,TGTGCCAGTAGTATGGGCTCCTACTCCGGGGAGCTGTTTTTT,CASSMGSYSGELFF
-,-,TRBJ2-5,TRBV29-1,TGCAGCGTTGGGCAGCCTCAGCGAGATGGCCAGTACTTC,CSVGQPQRDGQYF
TRBD2,-,TRBJ2-1,TRBV9,TGTGCCAGCAGCCCCCGATTAGCGGGGGGTCATGAGCAGTTCTTC,CASSPRLAGGHEQFF
-,few,TRBJ2-2,TRBV5-1,TGCGCCAGCAGCTTGCAACAGGGGAACACCGGGGAGCTGTTTTTT,CASSLQQGNTGELFF
-,few,TRBJ1-4,TRBV6-5,TGTGCCAGCAGTTACCTTGGGCCGATCGGTGAAAAACTGTTTTTT,CASSYLGPIGEKLFF
TRBD1,-,TRBJ2-7,TRBV12-3/TRBV12-4,TGTGCCAGCACCGGGGACAGGGACGAGCAGTACTTC,CASTGDRDEQYF
-,-,TRBJ2-1,TRBV20-1,TGCAGTGCTAGAGAATGGAGCAATGAGCAGTTCTTC,CSAREWSNEQFF
-,-,TRBJ2-1,TRBV9,TGTGCCAGCAGCGGGGGGGCAGGCTCCTACAATGAGCAGTTCTTC,CASSGGAGSYNEQFF
TRBD2,-,TRBJ2-1,TRBV4-3,TGCGCCAGCAGCCCAAGTTTACGTAGCGGGAAGACGAATGAGCAGTTCTTC,CASSPSLRSGKTNEQFF
-,few,TRBJ1-2,TRBV29-1,TGCAGCGCCGCGGGACTGGCGGGCTATGGCTACACCTTC,CSAAGLAGYGYTF
-,-,TRBJ1-2,TRBV9,TGTGCCAGCAGCCCGATTCCGGCAAACTATGGCTACACCTTC,CASSPIPANYGYTF
-,-,TRBJ2-2,TRBV11-3,TGTGCCAGCAGCTTAAGTCCAAATCCCGCCGGGGAGCTGTTTTTT,CASSLSPNPAGELFF